The source of this T cell receptor beta chain is a study of T cells in Graves' hyperthyroidism and ophthalmopathy. Study-level background: Peripheral blood was secured at the point of initial diagnosis, before any treatment. Study-level findings and limits: Through a model of 13 V-J features, ophthalmopathy was separated from stable hyperthyroidism.

The investigators amplified TCR beta CDR3 regions from RNA transcripts. First-round RT-PCR targeting the TCR CDR3 was performed with the HTBI primer set. TCRdb reprocessed the multiplex PCR reads via MiXCR and lists one record per CDR3 protein. The table records about 200,000 distinct CDR3 sequences, roughly 15% of them present only once. In its sample, this clonotype was seen many times. Its antigen is not identified. Across 18 months, stable Graves' hyperthyroidism was marked by no progression to ophthalmopathy. The germline V gene has CDR1 SGHAT and CDR2 FQNNGV. The CDR3 spans 15 residues. V was pared by 8 bases and J by 3 bases, with 14 bases between.

The chain is built from TRBV11-2 and TRBJ2-6; no clear D. The sample was blood. The sequence was collected from a middle-aged man with Graves' hyperthyroidism. In nucleotides, the CDR3 is TGTGCCAGCTGGGCACCCATCCGTGGGGCCAACGTCCTGACTTTC. It specifies CASWAPIRGANVLTF.